Presented here are 12 T cell receptor beta chains from one specimen sequenced in a study of blood T cell repertoires in COVID-19. Generated by immunoSEQ multiplex PCR, the TCRdb table keeps only in-frame clones and is missing some. The sample lists tens of thousands of clones; about nine tenths were seen once. Sequenced sample: peripheral blood. Receptor source: a man in his fifties or sixties with acute or convalescent COVID-19.

The genes are TRBV3-1 (or the pseudogene TRBV3-2) and TRBJ1-2, with 7 positions matching TRBD1. Germline values: CDR1 LGHDT, CDR2 YNNKEL (reference sequence). V gave up 4 bases and J gave up 6 bases; unmatched junction bases: 20. CDR3 size: 18 residues. In DNA, the CDR3 is TGTGCCAGCAGCCGAACAACCGGGACAGCCCTCAAAATCCATGGCTACACCTTC. It encodes CASSRTTGTALKIHGYTF.

V gene TRBV6-5 combines with J gene TRBJ1-4; D possibly corresponds to TRBD1 (5 bases). The CDR3 covers 13 residues. Germline V gives CDR1 MNHEY, CDR2 SVGAGI. V dropped 8 bases and J dropped 2 bases, with 9 bases sitting between them. The CDR3 spells CASGAGTNEKLFF. The CDR3 DNA follows: TGTGCCAGCGGGGCGGGGACTAATGAAAAACTGTTTTTT.

This chain joins TRBV4-1 and TRBJ1-3; perhaps TRBD1 as D (6 bases). CDR3 length: 18 amino acids. The germline V gene has CDR1 MGHRA and CDR2 YSYEKL. V was trimmed by 1 base and J by 0 bases, leaving 16 bases between them. The chain's CDR3 is CASSQGRGDILSGNTIYF. The CDR3 coding sequence is TGCGCCAGCAGCCAAGGTCGAGGGGACATCCTCTCTGGAAACACCATATATTTT.

This clone turned up a few times. The chain couples TRBV7-9 to TRBJ2-1, with 11 bases that match TRBD2. The CDR3 is made up of 16 amino acids. Trimming cost V 0 bases and J 14 bases; bases outside gene matches: 12. CDR1 is SEHNR, CDR2 FQNEAQ, per germline (reference sequence). CDR3 nucleotides: TGTGCCAGCAGCTTAGCCCCGCTAGCGGGGGGCCTGGTCGAGTTCTTC. This codes for CASSLAPLAGGLVEFF.

The chain uses TRBV18 and TRBJ1-6, with TRBD1 matching 11 bases. Germline lookup yields CDR1 KGHSH and CDR2 LQKENI. V was clipped by 6 bases and J by 7 bases; unmatched bases: 2. This CDR3 spans 14 amino acids. The CDR3 reads CASSRDRGNSPLHF. CDR3 nucleotide sequence: TGTGCCAGCTCGCGGGACAGGGGGAATTCACCCCTCCACTTT.

The V gene is TRBV3-1 (or the pseudogene TRBV3-2), the J gene TRBJ2-1; 7 bases fit TRBD1. This CDR3 region has 15 residues. V lost 1 base, J lost 0 bases, and 0 bases stayed unmatched. The germline V gene has CDR1 LGHDT and CDR2 YNNKEL (reference sequence). The CDR3 nucleotides read TGTGCCAGCAGCCAAGGGGACAGCTCCTACAATGAGCAGTTCTTC. It is translated as CASSQGDSSYNEQFF.

This rearrangement joins TRBV6-5 to TRBJ1-3; D is perhaps TRBD1 (5 bases). V was clipped by 5 bases and J by 0 bases, with 11 bases between them. CDR1 and CDR2 from the germline V gene are MNHEY and SVGAGI. The CDR3 sequence is 15 residues long. The CDR3 region is CASSKTVSSGNTIYF. The CDR3, as DNA: TGTGCCAGCAGTAAGACAGTTAGCTCTGGAAACACCATATATTTT.

The gene calls are TRBV19 and TRBJ1-1, with no clear D. Germline V gene sequence: CDR1 LNHDA, CDR2 SQIVND (reference sequence). The length of the CDR3 is 14 residues. Trimming took off 7 bases at V and 4 bases at J, with 16 bases between the two ends. The CDR3 nucleotides read TGTGCCAGTACTCCAGACATTGTGAGCACTGAAGCTTTCTTT. This sequence encodes CASTPDIVSTEAFF.

The CDR3, as DNA: TGTGCCAGTAGTATAGCCCGGGACAGTCCAGTCCTTCAGCCCCAGCATTTT. Translated: CASSIARDSPVLQPQHF. The chain uses TRBV19 and TRBJ1-5, with 7 bases aligning to TRBD1. The germline gives CDR1 LNHDA, CDR2 SQIVND (reference sequence). The CDR3 consists of 17 residues. Trimming at V came to 1 base and at J to 6 bases, leaving 12 bases not matched to a gene.

The gene calls are TRBV6-5 and TRBJ1-1, with TRBD1 matching over 7 bases. With V trimmed by 4 bases and J by 1 base, 6 bases remained unmatched. The length of the CDR3 is 15 residues. The germline V gene encodes CDR1 MNHEY and CDR2 SVGAGI. CDR3 protein: CASSFSRGANTEAFF. In nucleotides, the CDR3 is TGTGCCAGCAGTTTTAGCAGGGGGGCGAACACTGAAGCTTTCTTT.

In its sample, this clone was seen a few times. The chain combines TRBV12-5 with TRBJ1-1; no reliable D call. Germline V gene sequence: CDR1 LGHNT, CDR2 FRNRAP. The CDR3 runs to 13 residues. V lost 1 base and J lost 2, with 5 bases in between. The CDR3 spells CASGLDSNTEAFF. Written as DNA, the CDR3 is TGTGCTAGTGGTTTGGATAGCAACACTGAAGCTTTCTTT.

This CDR3 reads CASSLTGGQGAKTQYF. CDR3 DNA: TGTGCCAGCAGCTTAACGGGAGGACAGGGGGCAAAGACCCAGTACTTC. J is TRBJ2-5 and V is TRBV7-3; 11 bases match TRBD1. Trimming at V came to 0 bases and at J to 6 bases, leaving 6 bases not matched to a gene. Germline V lookup: CDR1 SGHTA, CDR2 FQGTGA. The length of the CDR3 is 16 residues.